Following are 20 T cell receptor beta chains from one sample sequenced in a study of T-cell reconstitution after alpha-beta-depleted transplantation in children. TCRbeta library construction was performed incorporating unique molecular identifiers. TCRdb called the PCR reads again in MiXCR, with one record for every CDR3 protein. This sample has 490,000 or so distinct CDR3 sequences; about 10% occur once, and the top ten carry roughly 2.1%. Sequenced here: PBMCs, sampled before TCRalphabeta/CD19-depleted stem cell transplant. The receptors stem from a child aged 2 to 10 with inherited bone marrow failure, due to receive a stem cell transplant.

The chain carries TRBV18 and TRBJ2-3; D is undetermined. CDR1 and CDR2 from the germline V gene are KGHSH and LQKENI. V was cut by 2 bases and J by 5 bases, with 8 bases left in between. This CDR3 contains 13 residues. In nucleotides, the CDR3 is TGTGCCAGCTCACCAGCGGCAGAAGATACGCAGTATTTT. Translating it yields CASSPAAEDTQYF.

This clonotype came up many times. This chain uses TRBV29-1 with TRBJ2-5, with a possible D match to TRBD2 (5 bases). Germline-derived CDR1 and CDR2 are SQVTM and ANQGSEA. Trimming stripped 6 bases from V and 5 bases from J, with 13 bases between. CDR3 length equals 12 residues. The chain's CDR3 is CSVVGPGETQYF. The CDR3 nucleotides are TGCAGCGTAGTCGGCCCGGGGGAGACCCAGTACTTC.

This clonotype was detected once. The chain has TRBV28 and TRBJ2-3; 7 bases line up with TRBD1. The CDR3 loop spans 14 amino acids. Germline V gene data show CDR1 as MDHEN and CDR2 as SYDVKM. The trim removed 5 bases at V and 4 bases at J, leaving 6 bases unmatched. This chain's CDR3 is CASSRGGMADTQYF. DNA for the CDR3: TGTGCCAGCAGTCGAGGGGGCATGGCAGATACGCAGTATTTT.

This clonotype was found many times. This chain links TRBV12-3 or TRBV12-4 with TRBJ2-7; D may be TRBD2 (7 bases). Trimming removed 3 bases from V and 5 bases from J, with 11 bases in between. This CDR3 contains 13 residues. The CDR3 here is CASSLQGRDEQYF. The CDR3 nucleotides are TGTGCCAGCAGTTTGCAGGGGAGGGACGAGCAGTACTTC.

CDR3 sequence reads: CASSLQGARGNTIYF. The CDR3 coding sequence is TGTGCCAGCAGCCTCCAGGGGGCGAGGGGAAACACCATATATTTT. The chain combines TRBV7-8 with TRBJ1-3; 8 bases align to TRBD1. Germline-derived CDR1 and CDR2 are SGHVS and FQNEAQ. V gave up 5 bases and J gave up 4 bases; unmatched junction bases: 7. The length of the CDR3 is 15 residues. The variable domain in full, completed from reference TRBV7-8 and TRBJ1-3, reads GAGVSQSPRYKVAKRGQDVALRCDPISGHVSLFWYQQALGQGPEFLTYFQNEAQLDKSGLPSDRFFAERPEGSVSTLKIQRTQQEDSAVYLCASSLQGARGNTIYFGEGSWLTVV.

This clonotype was observed many times. The gene calls are TRBV4-2 and TRBJ2-1, with D possibly called TRBD1 or TRBD2 (7 bases each). The CDR3 consists of 15 residues. V lost 4 bases and J lost 6, with 16 bases in between. Per the germline V gene, CDR1 is LGHNA and CDR2 is YNFKEQ. Here the CDR3 DNA reads TGTGCCAGCAGCCTAAGGGGGCGGGAGTCCAATGAGCAGTTCTTC. Its protein product is CASSLRGRESNEQFF.

This clonotype has a count of ten or more. The chain links TRBV29-1 to TRBJ2-3, with D perhaps TRBD1 (7 bases). Germline lookup yields CDR1 SQVTM and CDR2 ANQGSEA. CDR3 size: 15 residues. V lost 4 bases to trimming and J lost 2 bases, with 16 bases between them. The CDR3 loop reads CSVGRQGGITDTQYF. CDR3 in DNA: TGCAGCGTTGGTAGACAGGGAGGAATCACAGATACGCAGTATTTT.

This clonotype has a count of ten or more. The V call is TRBV12-3 or TRBV12-4, the J call TRBJ2-1; no clear D gene. This CDR3 is built from 11 residues. Trimming pared 5 bases from V and 8 bases from J, leaving 7 bases between. The CDR3, as DNA: TGTGCCAGCAGTCCCGAGGATGAGCAGTTCTTC. Residues: CASSPEDEQFF.

This clonotype was counted many times. This sequence joins TRBV7-2 and TRBJ1-1; TRBD1 might be the D (6 bases). The germline V and J ends were trimmed by 4 bases and 4 bases, with 25 bases remaining between them. This CDR3 region has 18 residues. Germline values: CDR1 SGHTA, CDR2 FQGNSA. The CDR3, as DNA: TGTGCCAGCAGCTACCACTCCAGGGGCGCGGGGTTGATCACTGAAGCTTTCTTT. Translating gives CASSYHSRGAGLITEAFF.

In this sample, this clonotype turned up many times. V is TRBV12-3 or TRBV12-4 and J is TRBJ2-3; possibly TRBD1 or TRBD2 for D (5 bases each). This CDR3 contains 15 residues. Deletions cut 5 bases from V and 2 bases from J, with 14 bases between. The CDR3 is CASSINGANTDTQYF. The CDR3 DNA reads TGTGCCAGCAGTATCAACGGGGCTAACACAGATACGCAGTATTTT.

This clonotype was detected ten times or more. J is TRBJ2-3 and V is TRBV5-1, with 12 bases identical to TRBD2. CDR1 and CDR2 from the germline V gene are SGHRS and YFSETQ. This CDR3 contains 16 residues. V was pared by 4 bases and J by 3 bases, with 6 bases of the junction left unmatched. The CDR3 sequence: CASSLTSGRTTDTQYF. CDR3 sequence (DNA): TGCGCCAGCAGCCTCACTAGCGGGAGGACGACAGATACGCAGTATTTT.

This clonotype was seen many times. The chain uses TRBV6-5 and TRBJ2-3; 10 bases fit TRBD2. The CDR3 has 16 amino acids. CDR1 and CDR2 (germline): MNHEY, SVGAGI. Germline trimming cut 3 bases from V and 5 bases from J; bases unmatched to any gene: 8. CDR3 nucleotides: TGTGCCAGCAGTTATAGGCTAGCGGGAGACGGAGATACGCAGTATTTT. Its translation is CASSYRLAGDGDTQYF.

This clonotype turned up a few times. The chain couples TRBV4-2 to TRBJ2-7; possibly TRBD1 for D (6 bases). The CDR3 runs 13 residues. V lost 3 bases and J 2 bases, leaving 8 bases between the germline ends. Germline CDR1 LGHNA, CDR2 YNFKEQ. The CDR3 coding sequence is TGTGCCAGCAGCCACGACAGGACCTACGAGCAGTACTTC. This encodes CASSHDRTYEQYF.

This clonotype was counted at least ten times. V is TRBV4-1 and J is TRBJ1-4; unclear D gene. Germline V gives CDR1 MGHRA, CDR2 YSYEKL. The length of the CDR3 is 14 residues. V was trimmed by 1 base and J by 14 bases, leaving 17 bases between them. The CDR3 DNA follows: TGCGCCAGCAGCCAAGGGCAGCGGCCTGGGGTGCTGTTTTTT. This codes for CASSQGQRPGVLFF.

This sequence joins TRBV20-1 and TRBJ2-7; D not resolved. The V and J ends lost 6 bases and 7 bases respectively, with 16 bases between them. This CDR3 has 12 amino acids. Per germline, CDR1 DFQATT and CDR2 SNEGSKA (reference sequence). The CDR3 here is CSATLDGQEQYF. The CDR3, as DNA: TGCAGTGCGACATTGGACGGGCAGGAGCAGTACTTC.

This clonotype has ten or more counts. The chain recombines TRBV6-2 or TRBV6-3 with TRBJ2-7; D is uncertain. The CDR3 loop spans 14 amino acids. Trimming stripped 2 bases from V and 5 bases from J, with 13 bases between. The germline gives CDR1 MNHEY, CDR2 SVGEGT. CDR3: CASSYRIHGHEQYF. CDR3 coding DNA: TGTGCCAGCAGTTACAGAATCCACGGCCACGAGCAGTACTTC.

This clonotype was seen repeatedly, ten times or more. This chain uses TRBV20-1 with TRBJ2-1; 8 nucleotides agree with TRBD2. Germline CDR1 is DFQATT and CDR2 is SNEGSKA (reference sequence). With 2 bases clipped from V and 4 bases from J, the junction kept 4 bases outside the gene matches. This CDR3 has 14 amino acids. Written as DNA, the CDR3 is TGCAGTGCTAGATACGGGACTAGTTACAATGAGCAGTTCTTC. Its protein product is CSARYGTSYNEQFF.

This clonotype appeared many times. The chain employs TRBV2 and TRBJ2-7; 7 positions agree with TRBD2. The V segment lost 6 bases and the J segment 0 bases; nucleotides outside the gene matches: 8. CDR3 length equals 15 residues. Per the germline V gene, CDR1 is SNHLY and CDR2 is FYNNEI. The CDR3 nucleotides read TGTGCCAGCAGATATCTAGCGGTTACCTCCTACGAGCAGTACTTC. It codes for CASRYLAVTSYEQYF.

V and J are TRBV25-1 and TRBJ2-3, with 9 bases aligning to TRBD2. V was clipped by 3 bases and J by 3 bases; unmatched bases: 7. Germline V gene sequence: CDR1 MGHDK, CDR2 SYGVNS. CDR3 length: 16 amino acids. The chain's CDR3 is CASSDRPLAGTDTQYF. The CDR3 DNA reads TGTGCCAGCAGTGATCGACCCCTAGCGGGAACAGATACGCAGTATTTT.

At least ten counts were recorded for this clonotype. The chain combines TRBV6-1 with TRBJ2-1; 8 positions match TRBD2. V trimming: 4 bases; J trimming: 3 bases; junction bases outside the gene matches: 5. Germline CDR1 is MNHNS and CDR2 is SASEGT. The CDR3 is 15 amino acids. The CDR3 is CASSVGTRVYNEQFF. The CDR3 coding sequence is TGTGCCAGCAGTGTCGGGACTAGGGTCTACAATGAGCAGTTCTTC.